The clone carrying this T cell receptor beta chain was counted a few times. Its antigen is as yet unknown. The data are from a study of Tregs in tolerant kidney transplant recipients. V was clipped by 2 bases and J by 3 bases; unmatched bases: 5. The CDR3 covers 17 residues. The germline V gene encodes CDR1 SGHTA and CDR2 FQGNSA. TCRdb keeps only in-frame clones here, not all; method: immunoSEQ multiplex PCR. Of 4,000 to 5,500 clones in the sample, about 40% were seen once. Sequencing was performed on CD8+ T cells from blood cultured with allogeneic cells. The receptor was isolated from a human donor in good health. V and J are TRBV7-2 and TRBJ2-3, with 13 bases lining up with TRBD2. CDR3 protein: CASSLPRTSGRTDTQYF. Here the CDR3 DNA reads TGTGCCAGCAGCTTACCTCGGACTAGCGGGAGAACAGATACGCAGTATTTT.